These T cell receptor beta chains were read from a single sample in a study of regulatory T cells in long-lasting Graves disease. TCRdb re-derived calls from the multiplex PCR reads in MiXCR, one entry per CDR3 protein. The sample has some 490,000 distinct CDR3 sequences; more than 10% are singletons. The same sample was also studied in work on T cells in Graves' hyperthyroidism and ophthalmopathy.

Sequences were derived from peripheral blood mononuclear cells (PBMCs), sampled at new diagnosis, from a patient treated with antithyroid drugs. These receptors were obtained from a woman in her thirties with Graves disease. Both conserved end residues are part of each CDR3. Each record gives: clone size, V gene, D gene, J gene, CDR3 protein, CDR3 DNA. D genes are given only for firm matches. The listing skips clone size in some rows; elsewhere it reads once, few, many or a size class.

>many|TRBV6-1|TRBD1|TRBJ2-5
CASSEAGTGEETQYF
TGTGCCAGCAGTGAAGCGGGAACAGGGGAAGAGACCCAGTACTTC
>many|TRBV2|TRBD1|TRBJ1-5
CASTVDRVRDQPQHF
TGTGCCAGCACCGTGGACAGGGTGCGTGATCAGCCCCAGCATTTT
>many|TRBV12-3/TRBV12-4|TRBD1|TRBJ2-3
CASSMGQGTDTQYF
TGTGCCAGCAGCATGGGACAGGGTACAGATACGCAGTATTTT
>-|TRBV27|-|TRBJ1-1
CASRTRNMNTEAFF
TGTGCCAGCAGGACCAGAAACATGAACACTGAAGCTTTCTTT
>-|TRBV7-9|TRBD2|TRBJ2-3
CASSQEPSGFSTDTQYF
TGCGCCAGCAGCCAAGAACCTAGCGGGTTTAGCACAGATACGCAGTATTTT
>few|TRBV4-1|-|TRBJ2-1
CASSRLSNGNNEQFF
TGCGCCAGCAGCCGACTCTCCAACGGGAACAATGAGCAGTTCTTC
>-|TRBV18|TRBD1|TRBJ2-7
CASSPGKGARDEQYF
TGTGCCAGCTCACCTGGCAAGGGGGCTCGCGACGAGCAGTACTTC
>many|TRBV24-1|-|TRBJ2-3
CATSRARLETDTQYF
TGTGCCACCAGTCGAGCGAGACTTGAGACAGATACGCAGTATTTT
>many|TRBV7-2|-|TRBJ2-1
CASSSSSIYNEQFF
TGTGCCAGCAGCTCATCTAGCATATACAATGAGCAGTTCTTC
>few|TRBV27|-|TRBJ1-2
CASRTKAGLNYGYTF
TGTGCCAGCAGAACAAAGGCAGGGTTGAACTATGGCTACACCTTC
>many|TRBV19|-|TRBJ1-1
CASTDFNLHTEAFF
TGTGCCAGTACGGACTTCAATCTCCACACTGAAGCTTTCTTT
>many|TRBV2|-|TRBJ1-1
CASNPPSPTEAFF
TGTGCCAGCAACCCTCCGAGTCCCACTGAAGCTTTCTTT
>many|TRBV19|-|TRBJ1-1
CASSIIGGGSEAFF
TGTGCCAGTAGTATCATCGGCGGGGGGTCTGAAGCTTTCTTT
>many|TRBV6-5|-|TRBJ2-5
CASSYWGTDQETQYF
TGTGCCAGCAGTTACTGGGGGACGGACCAAGAGACCCAGTACTTC
>many|TRBV6-2/TRBV6-3|TRBD1|TRBJ2-1
CASSSPGQQYNEQFF
TGTGCCAGCAGTTCGCCGGGACAGCAATACAATGAGCAGTTCTTC
>many|TRBV2|-|TRBJ1-1
CASREGTRDTEAFF
TGTGCCAGCAGGGAGGGTACTAGAGACACTGAAGCTTTCTTT
>-|TRBV19|-|TRBJ2-7
CASSMAGDSYEQYF
TGTGCCAGTAGTATGGCCGGGGACTCCTACGAGCAGTACTTC
>many|TRBV12-3/TRBV12-4|TRBD1|TRBJ2-7
CASSFRDRGFEQYF
TGTGCCAGCAGTTTCAGGGACAGGGGTTTTGAGCAGTACTTC
>few|TRBV12-5|-|TRBJ1-1
CASGLGRGHTEAFF
TGTGCTAGTGGTTTGGGCCGGGGGCACACTGAAGCTTTCTTT
>many|TRBV10-3|-|TRBJ1-1
CAISGDGTNTEAFF
TGTGCCATCAGCGGGGACGGGACAAACACTGAAGCTTTCTTT
>-|TRBV29-1|-|TRBJ2-7
CSAESVTYNEQYF
TGCAGCGCTGAGAGTGTGACCTACAATGAGCAGTACTTC
>-|TRBV7-3|-|TRBJ2-3
CASSLTAVERDTQYF
TGTGCCAGCAGCTTAACGGCGGTAGAAAGAGATACGCAGTATTTT
>-|TRBV4-1|TRBD2|TRBJ2-7
CASSPSEREGHYEQYF
TGCGCCAGCAGCCCTTCCGAGCGGGAGGGCCACTACGAGCAGTACTTC
>many|TRBV19|TRBD2|TRBJ2-1
CASLGSGSFNEQFF
TGTGCCAGCTTAGGTAGCGGGAGCTTCAATGAGCAGTTCTTC
>many|TRBV12-3/TRBV12-4|-|TRBJ2-7
CASSPRPKGALSEQYF
TGTGCCAGCAGCCCCAGACCAAAGGGCGCTTTGAGCGAGCAGTACTTC
>few|TRBV14|-|TRBJ1-2
CASSQGQGSGYTF
TGTGCCAGCAGCCAAGGGCAGGGATCTGGCTACACCTTC
>once|TRBV7-2|-|TRBJ2-1
CASSKLPSFSYNEQFF
TGTGCCAGCAGCAAACTACCTAGCTTCTCCTACAATGAGCAGTTCTTC
>many|TRBV9|-|TRBJ2-1
CASSVLAKPYNEQFF
TGTGCCAGCAGCGTGCTAGCGAAACCATACAATGAGCAGTTCTTC
>many|TRBV7-9|TRBD1|TRBJ2-5
CASSWTGGETQYF
TGTGCCAGCAGCTGGACAGGTGGGGAGACCCAGTACTTC
>-|TRBV20-1|-|TRBJ2-3
CSATGLSTDTQYF
TGCAGTGCGACGGGACTTAGCACAGATACGCAGTATTTT
>many|TRBV5-8|-|TRBJ1-1
CASSLYWNTEAFF
TGTGCCAGCAGCTTGTATTGGAACACTGAAGCTTTCTTT
>many|TRBV7-8|TRBD1|TRBJ1-5
CASSLPRPGQANQPQHF
TGTGCCAGCAGCTTACCACGGCCGGGACAGGCCAATCAGCCCCAGCATTTT
>many|TRBV2|TRBD2|TRBJ2-2
CASSGLAGYISGELFF
TGTGCCAGCAGTGGACTAGCGGGATACATCTCCGGGGAGCTGTTTTTT
>many|TRBV18|-|TRBJ1-3
CASSPSPDGAWYF
TGTGCCAGCTCACCATCACCTGACGGTGCTTGGTATTTT
>many|TRBV6-1|TRBD1|TRBJ1-2
CASSRSGTGGAGYTF
TGTGCCAGCAGTCGATCCGGGACAGGGGGAGCTGGCTACACCTTC
>-|TRBV10-3|TRBD1|TRBJ2-2
CAISAGQPGELFF
TGTGCCATCAGTGCGGGACAGCCCGGGGAGCTGTTTTTT
>many|TRBV12-3/TRBV12-4|-|TRBJ2-3
CASNKLRDGTDTQYF
TGTGCCAGCAACAAACTCCGGGACGGCACAGATACGCAGTATTTT
>many|TRBV7-2|-|TRBJ2-5
CASSFHPGRRGETQYF
TGTGCCAGCAGCTTCCATCCCGGGAGGAGGGGGGAGACCCAGTACTTC
>-|TRBV30|-|TRBJ2-7
CAWSGSPSYEQYF
TGTGCCTGGAGCGGGTCGCCGTCCTACGAGCAGTACTTC
>many|TRBV7-3|-|TRBJ2-5
CASSLARDGRQYF
TGTGCCAGCAGCCTCGCCCGGGACGGTCGGCAATACTTC
>many|TRBV15|TRBD1|TRBJ2-3
CATSRDRAADTQYF
TGTGCCACCAGCCGGGACAGGGCGGCAGATACGCAGTATTTT
>many|TRBV29-1|-|TRBJ2-1
CSVVWWWTVEQFF
TGCAGCGTTGTTTGGTGGTGGACAGTTGAGCAGTTCTTC